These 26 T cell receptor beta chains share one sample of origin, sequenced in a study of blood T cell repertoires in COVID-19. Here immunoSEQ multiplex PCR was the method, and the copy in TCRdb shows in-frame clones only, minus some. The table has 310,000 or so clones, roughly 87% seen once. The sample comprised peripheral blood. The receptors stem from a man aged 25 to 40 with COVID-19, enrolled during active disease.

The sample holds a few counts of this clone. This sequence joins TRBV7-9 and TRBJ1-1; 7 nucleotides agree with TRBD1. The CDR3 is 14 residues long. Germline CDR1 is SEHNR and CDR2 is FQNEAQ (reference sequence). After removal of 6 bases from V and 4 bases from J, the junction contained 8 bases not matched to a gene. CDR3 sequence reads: CASRSPRGTTEAFF. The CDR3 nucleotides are TGTGCCAGCAGGTCCCCCAGGGGGACCACTGAAGCTTTCTTT.

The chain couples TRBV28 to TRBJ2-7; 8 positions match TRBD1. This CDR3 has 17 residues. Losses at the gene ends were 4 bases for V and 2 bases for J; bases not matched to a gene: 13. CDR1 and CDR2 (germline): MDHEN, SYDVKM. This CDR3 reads CASSSAYPRDRTYEQYF. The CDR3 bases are TGTGCCAGCAGTTCTGCTTATCCCCGGGACAGGACCTACGAGCAGTACTTC.

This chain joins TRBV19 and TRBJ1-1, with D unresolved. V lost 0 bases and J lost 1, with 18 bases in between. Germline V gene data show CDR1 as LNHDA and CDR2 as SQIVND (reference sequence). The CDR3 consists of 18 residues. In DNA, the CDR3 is TGTGCCAGTAGTATAGATCAGGTGGAGGGCCCCCCGAACACTGAAGCTTTCTTT. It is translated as CASSIDQVEGPPNTEAFF.

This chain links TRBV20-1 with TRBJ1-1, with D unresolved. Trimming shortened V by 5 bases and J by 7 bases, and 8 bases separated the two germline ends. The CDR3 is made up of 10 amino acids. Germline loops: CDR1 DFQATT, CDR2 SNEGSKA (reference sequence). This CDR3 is CSAVQFEAFF. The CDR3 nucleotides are TGCAGTGCTGTACAGTTTGAAGCTTTCTTT.

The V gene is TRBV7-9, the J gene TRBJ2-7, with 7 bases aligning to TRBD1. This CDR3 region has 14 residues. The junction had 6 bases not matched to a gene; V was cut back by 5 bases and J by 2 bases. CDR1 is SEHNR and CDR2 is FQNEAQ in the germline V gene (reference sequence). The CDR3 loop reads CASSQGQLTYEQYF. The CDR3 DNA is TGTGCCAGCAGCCAGGGACAGCTCACCTACGAGCAGTACTTC.

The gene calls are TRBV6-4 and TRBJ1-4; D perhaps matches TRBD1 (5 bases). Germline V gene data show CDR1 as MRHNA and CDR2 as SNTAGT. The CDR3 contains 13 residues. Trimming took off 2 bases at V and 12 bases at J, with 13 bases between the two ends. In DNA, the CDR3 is TGTGCCAGCAGTGACACTCGCGGGGGGGAACTGTTTTTT. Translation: CASSDTRGGELFF.

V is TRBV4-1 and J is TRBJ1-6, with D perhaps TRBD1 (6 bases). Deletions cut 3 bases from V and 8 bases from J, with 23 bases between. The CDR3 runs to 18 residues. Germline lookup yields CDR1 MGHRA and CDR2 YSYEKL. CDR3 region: CASSHQGGETGKDSPLHF. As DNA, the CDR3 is TGCGCCAGCAGCCACCAAGGGGGAGAAACAGGGAAGGATTCACCCCTCCACTTT.

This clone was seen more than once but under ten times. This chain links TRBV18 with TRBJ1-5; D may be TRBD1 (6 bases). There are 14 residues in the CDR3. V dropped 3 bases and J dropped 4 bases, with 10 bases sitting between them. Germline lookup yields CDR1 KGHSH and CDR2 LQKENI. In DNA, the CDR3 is TGTGCCAGCTCACCTAACAGGGATAATCAGCCCCAGCATTTT. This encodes CASSPNRDNQPQHF.

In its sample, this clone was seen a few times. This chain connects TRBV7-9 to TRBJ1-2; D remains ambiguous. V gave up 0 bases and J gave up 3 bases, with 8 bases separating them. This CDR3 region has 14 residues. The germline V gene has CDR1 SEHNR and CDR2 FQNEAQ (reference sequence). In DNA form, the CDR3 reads TGTGCCAGCAGCTTAGCTAGCGGGGACTATGGCTACACCTTC. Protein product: CASSLASGDYGYTF.

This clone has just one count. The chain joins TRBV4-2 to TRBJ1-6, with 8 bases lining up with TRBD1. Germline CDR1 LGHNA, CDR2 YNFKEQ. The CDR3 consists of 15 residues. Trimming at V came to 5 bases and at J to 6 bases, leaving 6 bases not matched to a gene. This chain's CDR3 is CASSDWGQVNSPLHF. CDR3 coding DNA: TGTGCCAGCAGCGACTGGGGACAGGTTAATTCACCCCTCCACTTT.

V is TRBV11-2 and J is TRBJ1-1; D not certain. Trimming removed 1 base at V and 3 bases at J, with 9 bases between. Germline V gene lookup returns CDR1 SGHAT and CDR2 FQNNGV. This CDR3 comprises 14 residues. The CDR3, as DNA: TGTGCCAGCAGCTTAGCCCCGGAGTACACTGAAGCTTTCTTT. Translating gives CASSLAPEYTEAFF.

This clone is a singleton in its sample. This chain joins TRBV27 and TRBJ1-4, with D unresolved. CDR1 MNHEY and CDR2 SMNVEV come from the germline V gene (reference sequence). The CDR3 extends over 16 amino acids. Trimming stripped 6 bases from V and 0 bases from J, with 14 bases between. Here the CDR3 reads CASRLYDSATNEKLFF. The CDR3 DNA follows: TGTGCCAGCAGACTATATGACTCCGCAACTAATGAAAAACTGTTTTTT.

Here the CDR3 DNA reads TGTGCCAGCAGAACCTCGAGACAGGAGTCACCCCTCCACTTT. It translates to CASRTSRQESPLHF. This chain connects TRBV27 to TRBJ1-6; a possible D gene is TRBD1 (6 bases). The length of the CDR3 is 14 residues. V lost 6 bases to trimming and J lost 10 bases, with 16 bases between them. Germline V gene data show CDR1 as MNHEY and CDR2 as SMNVEV (reference sequence).

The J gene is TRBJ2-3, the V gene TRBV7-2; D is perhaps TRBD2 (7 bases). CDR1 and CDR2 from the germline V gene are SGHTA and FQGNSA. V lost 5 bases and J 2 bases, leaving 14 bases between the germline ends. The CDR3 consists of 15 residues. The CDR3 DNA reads TGTGCCAGCAGCCTCACGGGGGGCTTCACAGATACGCAGTATTTT. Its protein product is CASSLTGGFTDTQYF.

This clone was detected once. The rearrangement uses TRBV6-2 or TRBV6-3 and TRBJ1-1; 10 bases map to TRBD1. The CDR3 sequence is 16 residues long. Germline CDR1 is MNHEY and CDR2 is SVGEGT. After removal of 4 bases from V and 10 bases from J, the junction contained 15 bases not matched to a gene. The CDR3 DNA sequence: TGTGCCAGCAGTTCCGATCGGACAGGGGGTATCCCCGGAGCTTTCTTT. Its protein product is CASSSDRTGGIPGAFF.

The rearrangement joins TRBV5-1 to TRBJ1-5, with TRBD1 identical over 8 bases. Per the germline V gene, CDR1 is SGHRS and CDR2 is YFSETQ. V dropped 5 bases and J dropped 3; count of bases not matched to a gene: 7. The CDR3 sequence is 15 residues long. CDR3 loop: CASRTGTGSNQPQHF. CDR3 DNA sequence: TGCGCCAGCAGGACTGGGACAGGCTCCAATCAGCCCCAGCATTTT.

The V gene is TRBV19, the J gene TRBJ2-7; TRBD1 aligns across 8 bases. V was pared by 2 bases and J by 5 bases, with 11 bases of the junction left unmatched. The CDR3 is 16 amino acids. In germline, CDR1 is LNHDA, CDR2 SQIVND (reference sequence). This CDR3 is CASSIYGAGGEDEQYF. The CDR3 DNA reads TGTGCCAGTAGTATATATGGGGCAGGGGGCGAGGACGAGCAGTACTTC.

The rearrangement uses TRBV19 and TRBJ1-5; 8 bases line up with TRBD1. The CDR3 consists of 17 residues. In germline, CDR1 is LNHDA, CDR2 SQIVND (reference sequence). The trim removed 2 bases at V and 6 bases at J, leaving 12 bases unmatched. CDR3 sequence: CASSIIIGTGRGQPQHF. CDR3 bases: TGTGCCAGTAGTATAATTATTGGGACAGGAAGGGGTCAGCCCCAGCATTTT. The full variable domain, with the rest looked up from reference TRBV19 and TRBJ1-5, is DGGITQSPKYLFRKEGQNVTLSCEQNLNHDAMYWYRQDPGQGLRLIYYSQIVNDFQKGDIAEGYSVSREKKESFPLTVTSAQKNPTAFYLCASSIIIGTGRGQPQHFGDGTRLSIL.

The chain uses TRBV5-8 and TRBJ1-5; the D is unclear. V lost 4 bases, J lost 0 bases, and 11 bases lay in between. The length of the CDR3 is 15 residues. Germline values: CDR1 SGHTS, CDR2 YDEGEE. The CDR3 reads CASSHGDYSNQPQHF. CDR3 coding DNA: TGTGCCAGCAGCCACGGGGATTATAGCAATCAGCCCCAGCATTTT.

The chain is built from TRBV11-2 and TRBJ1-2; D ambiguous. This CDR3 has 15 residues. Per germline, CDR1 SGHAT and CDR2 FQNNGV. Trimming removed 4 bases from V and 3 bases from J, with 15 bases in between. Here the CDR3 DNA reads TGTGCCAGCAGCTCCCGTGTCCGGGAGGACTATGGCTACACCTTC. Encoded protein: CASSSRVREDYGYTF.

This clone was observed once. Here the CDR3 DNA reads TGTGCCAGCAGCTTAGAAACAGGTGGTCTTACAGATACGCAGTATTTT. Protein sequence: CASSLETGGLTDTQYF. The V and J genes are TRBV7-9 and TRBJ2-3, with a weak D call TRBD1 (5 bases). The germline V gene has CDR1 SEHNR and CDR2 FQNEAQ (reference sequence). The V end lost 1 base, the J end lost 3 bases, and 14 bases lay between the germline ends. The CDR3 has 16 amino acids.

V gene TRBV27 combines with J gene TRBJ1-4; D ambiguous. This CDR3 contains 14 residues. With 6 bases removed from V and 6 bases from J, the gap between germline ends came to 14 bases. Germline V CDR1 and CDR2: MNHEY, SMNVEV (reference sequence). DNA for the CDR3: TGTGCCAGCAGGCGAAACTATATAGATGAAAAACTGTTTTTT. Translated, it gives CASRRNYIDEKLFF.

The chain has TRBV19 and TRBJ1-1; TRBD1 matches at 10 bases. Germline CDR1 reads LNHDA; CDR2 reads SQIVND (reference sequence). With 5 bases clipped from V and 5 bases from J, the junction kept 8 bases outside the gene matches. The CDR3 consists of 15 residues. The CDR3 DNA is TGTGCCAGTAGTCCCCCGGGACAGGGGAGAACTGAAGCTTTCTTT. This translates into CASSPPGQGRTEAFF.

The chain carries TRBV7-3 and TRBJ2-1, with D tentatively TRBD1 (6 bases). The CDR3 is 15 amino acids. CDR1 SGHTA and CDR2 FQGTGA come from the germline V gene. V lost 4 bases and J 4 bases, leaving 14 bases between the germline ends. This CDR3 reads CASSSDSNLYNEQFF. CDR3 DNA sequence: TGTGCCAGCAGCTCGGACAGCAACCTTTACAATGAGCAGTTCTTC.

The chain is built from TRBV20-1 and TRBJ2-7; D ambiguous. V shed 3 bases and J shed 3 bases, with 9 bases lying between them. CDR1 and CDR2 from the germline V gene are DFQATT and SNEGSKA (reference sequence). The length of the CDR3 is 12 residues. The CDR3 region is CSASPSGYEQYF. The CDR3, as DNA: TGCAGTGCTAGTCCTAGTGGCTACGAGCAGTACTTC.

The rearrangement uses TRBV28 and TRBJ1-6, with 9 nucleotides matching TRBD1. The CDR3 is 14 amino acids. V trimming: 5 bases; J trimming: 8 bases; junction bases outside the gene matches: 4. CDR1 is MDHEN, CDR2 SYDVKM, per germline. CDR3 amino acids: CASSPGTGHSPLHF. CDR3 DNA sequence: TGTGCCAGCAGTCCCGGGACAGGGCATTCACCCCTCCACTTT.